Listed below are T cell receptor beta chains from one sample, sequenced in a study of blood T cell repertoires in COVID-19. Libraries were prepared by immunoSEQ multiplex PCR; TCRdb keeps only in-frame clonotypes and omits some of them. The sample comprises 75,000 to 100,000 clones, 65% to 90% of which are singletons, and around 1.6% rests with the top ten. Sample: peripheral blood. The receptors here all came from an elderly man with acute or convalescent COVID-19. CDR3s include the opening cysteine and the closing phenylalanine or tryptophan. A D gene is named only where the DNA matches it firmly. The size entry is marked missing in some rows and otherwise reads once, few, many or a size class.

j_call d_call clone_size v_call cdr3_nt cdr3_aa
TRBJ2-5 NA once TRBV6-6 TGTGCCAGCAGTTCTCCGGGGCGGGGCGCGGGGGAGACCCAGTACTTC CASSSPGRGAGETQYF
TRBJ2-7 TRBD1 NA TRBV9 TGTGCCAGCAGCCCCCGTGGGGACAGGGGCAACGAGCAGTACTTC CASSPRGDRGNEQYF
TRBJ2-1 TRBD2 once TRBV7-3 TGTGCCAGCAGCCCCGGACTCACCCGACTAGCGGATTTCAATGAGCAGTTCTTC CASSPGLTRLADFNEQFF
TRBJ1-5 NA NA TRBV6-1 TGTGCCAGCAGTGAAGTCTTCAATCAGCCCCAGCATTTT CASSEVFNQPQHF
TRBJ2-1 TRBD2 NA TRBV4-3 TGCGCCAGCAGCCAAGGCCCAACTAGCGGAACCCTGTTCTTC CASSQGPTSGTLFF
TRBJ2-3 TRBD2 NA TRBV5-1 TGCGCCAGCAGCTTGGTAGGACTAGCGGGTGGGAGCACAGATACGCAGTATTTT CASSLVGLAGGSTDTQYF
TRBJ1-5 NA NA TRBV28 TGTGCCAGCAGTTTAGGTCCGTCAGCCCAGCATTTT CASSLGPSAQHF
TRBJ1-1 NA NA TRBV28 TGTGCCAGCCGGGGGGGGACTGAAGCTTTCTTT CASRGGTEAFF
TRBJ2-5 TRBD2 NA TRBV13 TGTGCCAGCAGCTTAGCGGCGGCGGGAGGGCCCCGGGAGACCCAGTACTTC CASSLAAAGGPRETQYF
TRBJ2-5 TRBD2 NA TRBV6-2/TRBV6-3 TGTGCCAGCAGCCAGACTAGCCCGGAGACCCAGTACTTC CASSQTSPETQYF
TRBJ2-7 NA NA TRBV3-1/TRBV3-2 TGTGCCAGCAGCCCGGGAGCCTACGAGCAGTACTTC CASSPGAYEQYF
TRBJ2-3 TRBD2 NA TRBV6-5 TGTGCCAGCCGACTAGCAGCTAGCACAGATACGCAGTATTTT CASRLAASTDTQYF
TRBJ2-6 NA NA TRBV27 TGTGCCAGCAGTTTAGACTCCATCTCTGGGGCCAACGTCCTGACTTTC CASSLDSISGANVLTF
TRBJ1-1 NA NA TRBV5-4 TGTGCCAGCAGCTTTGGGGGGTACCCCAGGACTGAAGCTTTCTTT CASSFGGYPRTEAFF
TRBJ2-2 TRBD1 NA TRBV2 TGTGCCAGCAGTGTGGACAGGGGGACCGGGGAGCTGTTTTTT CASSVDRGTGELFF
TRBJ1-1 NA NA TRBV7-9 TGTGCCAGCAGCCCACAGGGTACTGAAGCTTTCTTT CASSPQGTEAFF
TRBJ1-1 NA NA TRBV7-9 TGTGCCAGCAGCTCTGGTACCGGGGATCCGGGAGCTTTCTTT CASSSGTGDPGAFF
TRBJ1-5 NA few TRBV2 TGTGCCAGCAGTGCTACTAAAGGCATATCCGGTGCCCAGCATTTT CASSATKGISGAQHF
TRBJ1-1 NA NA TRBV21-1 TGTGCCAGCAGCAAAGGGGATCTAACGAGGGGACATACTGAAGCTTTCTTT CASSKGDLTRGHTEAFF
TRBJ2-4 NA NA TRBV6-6 TGTGCCAGCAGTTCGGACCGGGGACACAAAAACATTCAGTACTTC CASSSDRGHKNIQYF
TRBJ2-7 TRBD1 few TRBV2 TGTGCCAGCAGTGAACCGGGACAGATGAGCTCCTACGAGCAGTACTTC CASSEPGQMSSYEQYF
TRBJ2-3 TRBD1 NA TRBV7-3 TGTGCCAGCAGCCCCTTACCCCGCCTACAGGGGGGCACAGATACGCAGTATTTT CASSPLPRLQGGTDTQYF
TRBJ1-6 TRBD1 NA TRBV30 TGTGCCTGGAGCTCCCGGGACAGGTGGTCACCCCTCCACTTT CAWSSRDRWSPLHF
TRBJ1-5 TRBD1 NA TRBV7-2 TGTGCCAGCAGCCCAATACAGGGGTTTAAGGGGGAGCCCCAGCATTTT CASSPIQGFKGEPQHF
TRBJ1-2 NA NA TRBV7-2 TGTGCCAGCAGCTCGACAGCTTTCTATGGCTACACCTTC CASSSTAFYGYTF
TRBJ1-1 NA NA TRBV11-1 TGTGCCAGCAGCGTCGGGGACACTGAAGCTTTCTTT CASSVGDTEAFF
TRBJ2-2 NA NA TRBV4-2 TGTGCCAGCAGCCCGCAGGGTGGAGATGTTTCCGGGGAGCTGTTTTTT CASSPQGGDVSGELFF
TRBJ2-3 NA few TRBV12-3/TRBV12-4 TGTGCCAGCAGTGGGGCAGGGCTAAATACGCAGTATTTT CASSGAGLNTQYF